The 15 T cell receptor beta chains given below trace back to one sample, sequenced in a study of post-analysis software for immune sequencing data. Notes on the study in general: Patients used roughly five TRBV segments, including TRBV5-6, TRBV5-1 and TRBV20-1, more often than controls.

The antigens for these receptors are not known. Presence of unique molecular identifiers characterized the TCR beta cDNA libraries. Using its own MiXCR run on the PCR reads, TCRdb lists one record per CDR3 protein. The profile covers approximately 570,000 distinct CDR3 sequences, with about 40% appearing a single time and under 2% taken by the ten largest. Sequencing was carried out using blood. These receptors were taken from a girl between 10 and 17 years old with multiple sclerosis.

The genes are TRBV29-1 and TRBJ2-1; 9 bases align to TRBD2. Losses at the gene ends were 4 bases for V and 3 bases for J; bases not matched to a gene: 7. This CDR3 contains 15 residues. CDR1 and CDR2 from the germline V gene are SQVTM and ANQGSEA. The CDR3: CSVGAGGGFYNEQFF. The CDR3 DNA sequence: TGCAGCGTTGGGGCGGGGGGGGGATTCTACAATGAGCAGTTCTTC.

The chain carries TRBV5-1 and TRBJ2-3; a weak D match, TRBD2 (6 bases). The length of the CDR3 is 16 residues. V lost 4 bases and J lost 0, with 15 bases in between. Looked up from germline, CDR1 is SGHRS and CDR2 is YFSETQ. The CDR3 protein is CASSHLLAPSTDTQYF. The CDR3 nucleotides are TGCGCCAGCAGCCATCTACTAGCTCCAAGCACAGATACGCAGTATTTT.

This clonotype was seen a handful of times. This chain uses TRBV4-2 with TRBJ1-5, with D possibly TRBD1 on 5 matching bases. The germline V and J ends were trimmed by 4 bases and 7 bases, with 11 bases remaining between them. CDR3 length equals 13 residues. Germline CDR1 LGHNA, CDR2 YNFKEQ. CDR3 sequence (DNA): TGTGCCAGCAGCCGAGATCGGGGGCAGCCCCAGCATTTT. It is translated as CASSRDRGQPQHF.

CDR3 DNA sequence: TGCAGCGCACAAACGACCCTTAACACTGAAGCTTTCTTT. Amino acids: CSAQTTLNTEAFF. The chain employs TRBV29-1 and TRBJ1-1; no firm D call. CDR1 and CDR2 from the germline V gene are SQVTM and ANQGSEA. V was cut by 7 bases and J by 2 bases, with 14 bases left in between. The CDR3 covers 13 residues.

This clonotype was detected a few times. The chain is built from TRBV7-2 and TRBJ1-4, with D possibly TRBD1 on 6 matching bases. Trimming took 5 bases from V and 3 from J, leaving 16 bases between them. The CDR3 contains 16 residues. Germline V lookup: CDR1 SGHTA, CDR2 FQGNSA. CDR3 residues: CASSKAGGEANEKLFF. For the CDR3, the DNA is TGTGCCAGCAGCAAAGCGGGGGGCGAGGCTAATGAAAAACTGTTTTTT. The full variable domain, its missing parts supplied by reference TRBV7-2 and TRBJ1-4, is GAGVSQSPSNKVTEKGKDVELRCDPISGHTALYWYRQSLGQGLEFLIYFQGNSAPDKSGLPSDRFSAERTGGSVSTLTIQRTQQEDSAVYLCASSKAGGEANEKLFFGSGTQLSVL.

The chain carries TRBV10-3 and TRBJ1-1, with D hard to call. Trimming removed 5 bases from V and 2 bases from J, with 9 bases in between. CDR3 length: 13 residues. The germline V gene encodes CDR1 ENHRY and CDR2 SYGVKD. The DNA of the CDR3 is TGTGCCATCAGTCTTCAGGAAAACACTGAAGCTTTCTTT. It is translated as CAISLQENTEAFF.

The chain is built from TRBV10-3 and TRBJ2-5; TRBD2 agrees at 11 bases. Germline V lookup: CDR1 ENHRY, CDR2 SYGVKD. J gave up 4 bases and V 1 base, and 8 bases lay outside the gene matches. The CDR3 is 17 residues long. The CDR3 sequence is CAISEFGYSGRGETQYF. The CDR3 nucleotides read TGTGCCATCAGTGAGTTCGGCTATAGCGGGAGGGGAGAGACCCAGTACTTC.

The table lists this clonotype with a few counts. This chain links TRBV4-1 with TRBJ2-3; TRBD2 aligns across 7 bases. Per germline, CDR1 MGHRA and CDR2 YSYEKL. This CDR3 comprises 19 residues. V was clipped by 0 bases and J by 1 base; unmatched bases: 13. The DNA for the CDR3 is TGCGCCAGCAGCCAAGATCCCCGGCGGAGCGGGGATCGCACAGATACGCAGTATTTT. It translates to CASSQDPRRSGDRTDTQYF.

The rearrangement uses TRBV7-9 and TRBJ1-6; D is uncertain. The CDR3 has 13 amino acids. Germline loops: CDR1 SEHNR, CDR2 FQNEAQ (reference sequence). V lost 5 bases and J lost 5, with 7 bases in between. CDR3 residues: CASSTGDNSPLHF. DNA of the CDR3: TGTGCCAGCAGCACTGGGGATAATTCACCCCTCCACTTT.

This clonotype appeared once. One end of the junction does not line up with germline, which may come from a read error. DNA for the CDR3: TGCGCCAGTAGGACCGGGACAGGGATTAGGACCCGGCGGGCGAATGAGCAGTTCTTC. This sequence encodes CASRTGTGIRTRRANEQFF. This sequence joins TRBV19 and TRBJ2-1, with 9 bases identical to TRBD1. CDR1 LNHDA and CDR2 SQIVND come from the germline V gene (reference sequence). The CDR3 totals 19 residues.

The chain employs TRBV10-3 and TRBJ2-1; possibly TRBD2 for D (5 bases). CDR1 is ENHRY, CDR2 SYGVKD, per germline. Trimming stripped 4 bases from V and 10 bases from J, with 14 bases between. This CDR3 comprises 13 residues. CDR3 DNA: TGTGCCATCAGTGTTGCCGAAGAGGGCGAGCAGTTCTTC. This sequence encodes CAISVAEEGEQFF.

This clonotype was seen a few times. CDR3 in DNA: TGTGCCAGCAGCTTGGGGACAACACGATACAATGAGCAGTTCTTC. Its protein product is CASSLGTTRYNEQFF. The rearrangement uses TRBV7-9 and TRBJ2-1; TRBD1 might be the D (6 bases). The V gene's germline CDR1 is SEHNR and CDR2 FQNEAQ (reference sequence). The ends were cut back, 3 bases at V and 4 bases at J, with 13 bases in the middle. This CDR3 has 15 residues. Together with reference TRBV7-9 and TRBJ2-1, the CDR3 gives the full variable domain: DTGVSQNPRHKITKRGQNVTFRCDPISEHNRLYWYRQTLGQGPEFLTYFQNEAQLEKSRLLSDRFSAERPKGSFSTLEIQRTEQGDSAMYLCASSLGTTRYNEQFFGPGTRLTVL.

This clonotype appeared a few times. The CDR3 sequence: CASSAQVNQPQHF. The DNA of the CDR3 is TGTGCCAGCAGTGCCCAGGTCAATCAGCCCCAGCATTTT. V is TRBV12-3 or TRBV12-4 and J is TRBJ1-5; D remains unclear. This CDR3 contains 13 residues. Trimming removed 5 bases at V and 3 bases at J, with 8 bases between.

This clonotype was recorded once. The CDR3 reads CASSLPAEATGTTEAFF. The CDR3 DNA reads TGTGCCAGCAGCTTACCCGCGGAGGCTACAGGGACCACTGAAGCTTTCTTT. The chain couples TRBV13 to TRBJ1-1; possible D gene TRBD1, 6 bases. Germline loops: CDR1 PRHDT, CDR2 FYEKMQ (reference sequence). V was clipped by 2 bases and J by 4 bases, with 20 bases between them. CDR3 length: 17 residues.

This clonotype was detected only a few times. The chain links TRBV7-2 to TRBJ1-5, with D hard to call. Trimming removed 6 bases from V and 9 bases from J, with 15 bases in between. Germline assignment: CDR1 SGHTA and CDR2 FQGNSA. The CDR3 runs to 13 residues. The CDR3 region is CASSPDGLRPQHF. CDR3 DNA sequence: TGTGCCAGCAGTCCTGACGGACTTCGGCCCCAGCATTTT. Combining the CDR3 with reference TRBV7-2 and TRBJ1-5 gives the whole variable domain GAGVSQSPSNKVTEKGKDVELRCDPISGHTALYWYRQSLGQGLEFLIYFQGNSAPDKSGLPSDRFSAERTGGSVSTLTIQRTQQEDSAVYLCASSPDGLRPQHFGDGTRLSIL.